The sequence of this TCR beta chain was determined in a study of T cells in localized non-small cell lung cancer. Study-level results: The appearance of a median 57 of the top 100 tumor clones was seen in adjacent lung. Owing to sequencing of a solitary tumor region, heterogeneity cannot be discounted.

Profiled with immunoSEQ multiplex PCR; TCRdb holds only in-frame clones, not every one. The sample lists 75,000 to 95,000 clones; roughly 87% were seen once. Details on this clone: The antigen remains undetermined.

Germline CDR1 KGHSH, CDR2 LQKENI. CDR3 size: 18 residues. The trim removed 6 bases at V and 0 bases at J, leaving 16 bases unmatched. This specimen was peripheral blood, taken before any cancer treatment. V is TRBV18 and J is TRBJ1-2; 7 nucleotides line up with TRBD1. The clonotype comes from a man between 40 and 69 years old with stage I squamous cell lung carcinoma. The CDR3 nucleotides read TGTGCCAGCTCCCCCCGCCTCACAGGGGCGAAGACTAACTATGGCTACACCTTC. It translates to CASSPRLTGAKTNYGYTF.